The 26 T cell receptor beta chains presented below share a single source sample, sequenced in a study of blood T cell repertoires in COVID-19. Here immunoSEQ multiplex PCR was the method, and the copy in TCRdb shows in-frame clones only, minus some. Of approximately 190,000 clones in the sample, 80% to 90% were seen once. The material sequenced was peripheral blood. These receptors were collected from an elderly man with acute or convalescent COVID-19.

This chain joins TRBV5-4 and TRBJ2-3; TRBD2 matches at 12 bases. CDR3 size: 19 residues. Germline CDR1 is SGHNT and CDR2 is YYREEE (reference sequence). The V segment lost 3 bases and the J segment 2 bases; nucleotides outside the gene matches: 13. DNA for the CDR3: TGTGCCAGCAGCTCGACCATTCAAGGGACTAGCGGGCACACAGATACGCAGTATTTT. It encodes CASSSTIQGTSGHTDTQYF. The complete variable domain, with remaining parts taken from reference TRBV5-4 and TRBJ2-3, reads ETGVTQSPTHLIKTRGQQVTLRCSSQSGHNTVSWYQQALGQGPQFIFQYYREEENGRGNFPPRFSGLQFPNYSSELNVNALELDDSALYLCASSSTIQGTSGHTDTQYFGPGTRLTVL.

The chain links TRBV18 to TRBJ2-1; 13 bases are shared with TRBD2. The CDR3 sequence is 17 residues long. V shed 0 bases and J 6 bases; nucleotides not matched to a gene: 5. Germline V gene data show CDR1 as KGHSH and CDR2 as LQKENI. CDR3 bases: TGTGCCAGCTCACCACCAGGACTAGCGGGGGCCTCCAATGAGCAGTTCTTC. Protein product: CASSPPGLAGASNEQFF.

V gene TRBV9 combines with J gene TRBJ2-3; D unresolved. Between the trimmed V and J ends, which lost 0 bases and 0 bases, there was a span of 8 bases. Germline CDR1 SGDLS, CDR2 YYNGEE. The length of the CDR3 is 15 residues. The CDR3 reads CASSVVAESTDTQYF. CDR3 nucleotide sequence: TGTGCCAGCAGCGTAGTGGCGGAAAGCACAGATACGCAGTATTTT. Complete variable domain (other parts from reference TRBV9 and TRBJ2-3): DSGVTQTPKHLITATGQRVTLRCSPRSGDLSVYWYQQSLDQGLQFLIQYYNGEERAKGNILERFSAQQFPDLHSELNLSSLELGDSALYFCASSVVAESTDTQYFGPGTRLTVL.

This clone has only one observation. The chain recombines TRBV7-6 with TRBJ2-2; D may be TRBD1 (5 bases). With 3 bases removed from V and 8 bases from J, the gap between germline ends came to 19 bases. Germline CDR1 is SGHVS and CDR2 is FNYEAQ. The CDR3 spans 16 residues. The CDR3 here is CASSLTGYGAIGELFF. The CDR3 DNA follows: TGTGCCAGCAGCTTGACGGGTTATGGGGCAATTGGGGAGCTGTTTTTT.

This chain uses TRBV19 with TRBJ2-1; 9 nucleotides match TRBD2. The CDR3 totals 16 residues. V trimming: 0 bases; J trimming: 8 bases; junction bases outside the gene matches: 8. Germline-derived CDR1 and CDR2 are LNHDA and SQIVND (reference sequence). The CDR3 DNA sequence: TGTGCCAGTAGTATAGATCTAGCGGGACTAGGGGATGAGCAGTTCTTC. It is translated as CASSIDLAGLGDEQFF.

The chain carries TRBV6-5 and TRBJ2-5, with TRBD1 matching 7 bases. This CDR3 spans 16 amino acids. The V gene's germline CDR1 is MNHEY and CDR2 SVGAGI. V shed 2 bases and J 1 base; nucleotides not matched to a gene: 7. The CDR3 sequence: CASSYTMGQLQETQYF. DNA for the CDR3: TGTGCCAGCAGTTACACGATGGGACAGCTCCAAGAGACCCAGTACTTC.

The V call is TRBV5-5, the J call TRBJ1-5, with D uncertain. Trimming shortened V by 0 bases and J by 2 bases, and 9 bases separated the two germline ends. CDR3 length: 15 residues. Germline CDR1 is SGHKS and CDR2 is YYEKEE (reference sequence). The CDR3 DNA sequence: TGTGCCAGCAGCTTGGCCGCCGGTGGCAATCAGCCCCAGCATTTT. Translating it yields CASSLAAGGNQPQHF.

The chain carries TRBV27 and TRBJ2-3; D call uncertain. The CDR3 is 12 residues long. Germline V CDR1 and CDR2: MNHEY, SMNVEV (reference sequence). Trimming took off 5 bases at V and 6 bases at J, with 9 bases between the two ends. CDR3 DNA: TGTGCCAGCAGTCCGCACTTGGATACGCAGTATTTT. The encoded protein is CASSPHLDTQYF.

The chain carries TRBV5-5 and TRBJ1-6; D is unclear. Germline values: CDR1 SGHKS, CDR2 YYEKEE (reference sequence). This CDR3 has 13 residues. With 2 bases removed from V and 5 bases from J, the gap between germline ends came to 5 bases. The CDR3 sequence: CASSLTDNSPLHF. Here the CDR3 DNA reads TGTGCCAGCAGCTTAACGGATAATTCACCCCTCCACTTT.

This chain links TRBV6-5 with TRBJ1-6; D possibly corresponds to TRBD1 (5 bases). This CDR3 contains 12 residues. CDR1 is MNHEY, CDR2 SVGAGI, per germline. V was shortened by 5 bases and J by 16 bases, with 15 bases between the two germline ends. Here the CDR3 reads CASSPDRPPLHF. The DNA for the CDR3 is TGTGCCAGCAGTCCCGACAGACCCCCGCTCCACTTT.

The CDR3 protein is CASTASSGTGGSGANVLTF. In DNA form, the CDR3 reads TGTGCCAGCACCGCAAGCTCCGGGACAGGGGGCTCTGGGGCCAACGTCCTGACTTTC. The J gene is TRBJ2-6, the V gene TRBV3-1 (or the pseudogene TRBV3-2), with 11 bases aligning to TRBD1. Looked up from germline, CDR1 is LGHDT and CDR2 is YNNKEL (reference sequence). This CDR3 is 19 amino acids long. The V gene end was trimmed by 7 bases and the J gene end by 0 bases; junction bases not matched to a gene: 11.

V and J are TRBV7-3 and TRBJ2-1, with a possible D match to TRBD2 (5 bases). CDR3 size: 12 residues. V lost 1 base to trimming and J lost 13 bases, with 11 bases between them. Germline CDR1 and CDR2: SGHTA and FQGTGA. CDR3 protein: CASSLMDSKQFF. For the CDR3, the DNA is TGTGCCAGCAGCTTAATGGACTCCAAACAGTTCTTC. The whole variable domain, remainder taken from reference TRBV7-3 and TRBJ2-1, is GAGVSQTPSNKVTEKGKYVELRCDPISGHTALYWYRQSLGQGPEFLIYFQGTGAADDSGLPNDRFFAVRPEGSVSTLKIQRTERGDSAVYLCASSLMDSKQFFGPGTRLTVL.

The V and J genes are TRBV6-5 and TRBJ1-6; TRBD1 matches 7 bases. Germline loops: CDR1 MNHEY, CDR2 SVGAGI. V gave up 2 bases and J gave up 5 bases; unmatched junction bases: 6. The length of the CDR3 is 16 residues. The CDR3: CASSYTWDSDNSPLHF. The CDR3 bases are TGTGCCAGCAGTTACACCTGGGACAGTGATAATTCACCCCTCCACTTT.

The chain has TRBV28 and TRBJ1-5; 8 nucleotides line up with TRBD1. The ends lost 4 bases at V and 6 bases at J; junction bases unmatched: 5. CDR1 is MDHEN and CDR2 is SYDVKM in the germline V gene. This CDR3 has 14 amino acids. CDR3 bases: TGTGCCAGCAGTTCAGGGACAGGTATTCAGCCCCAGCATTTT. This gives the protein CASSSGTGIQPQHF.

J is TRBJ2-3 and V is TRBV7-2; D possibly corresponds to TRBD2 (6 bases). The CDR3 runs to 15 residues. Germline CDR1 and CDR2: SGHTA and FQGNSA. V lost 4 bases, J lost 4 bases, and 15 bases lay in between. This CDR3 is CASSSRLVAPDTQYF. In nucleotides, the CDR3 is TGTGCCAGCAGCTCCCGACTAGTTGCTCCAGATACGCAGTATTTT.

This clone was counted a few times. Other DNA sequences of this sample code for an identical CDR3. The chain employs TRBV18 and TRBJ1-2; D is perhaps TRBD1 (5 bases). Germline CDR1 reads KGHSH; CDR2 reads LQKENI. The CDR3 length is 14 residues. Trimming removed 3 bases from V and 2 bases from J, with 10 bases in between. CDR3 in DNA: TGTGCCAGCTCACCGGGGCAGACGAACTATGGCTACACCTTC. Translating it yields CASSPGQTNYGYTF.

DNA of the CDR3: TGTGCCTGGAGTTCCCCTAGCGGCTACGAGCAGTACTTC. Translation gives CAWSSPSGYEQYF. The rearrangement uses TRBV30 and TRBJ2-7, with 7 bases that match TRBD2. CDR1 and CDR2 (germline): GTSNPN, SVGIG (reference sequence). This CDR3 contains 13 residues. Trimming at V came to 2 bases and at J to 3 bases, leaving 4 bases not matched to a gene.

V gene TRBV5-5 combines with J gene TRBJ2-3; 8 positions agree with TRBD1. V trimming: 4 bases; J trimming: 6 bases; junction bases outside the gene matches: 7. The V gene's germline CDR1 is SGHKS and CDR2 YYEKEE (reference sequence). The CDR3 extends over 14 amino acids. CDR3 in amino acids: CASSPWTGLDTQYF. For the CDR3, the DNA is TGTGCCAGCAGCCCATGGACAGGGCTTGATACGCAGTATTTT.

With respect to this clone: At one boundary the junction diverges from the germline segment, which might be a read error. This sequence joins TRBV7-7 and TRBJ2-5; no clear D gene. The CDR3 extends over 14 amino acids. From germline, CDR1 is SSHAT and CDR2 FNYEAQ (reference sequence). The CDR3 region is CASSRYGEQETQYF. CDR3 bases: TGTGCTAGCAGCCGCTACGGTGAGCAAGAGACCCAGTACTTC.

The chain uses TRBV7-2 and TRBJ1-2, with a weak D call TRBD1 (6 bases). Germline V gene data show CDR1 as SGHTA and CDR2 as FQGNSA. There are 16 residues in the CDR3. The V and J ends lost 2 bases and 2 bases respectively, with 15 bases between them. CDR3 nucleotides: TGTGCCAGCAGCTTAACGTGGGACATCGCAAACTATGGCTACACCTTC. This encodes CASSLTWDIANYGYTF.

The CDR3 DNA is TGTGCCAGCAGCCTTCTTGGACAGGCGCTTTCTAACTATGGCTACACCTTC. It codes for CASSLLGQALSNYGYTF. This chain links TRBV7-9 with TRBJ1-2, with TRBD1 identical over 7 bases. Germline V lookup: CDR1 SEHNR, CDR2 FQNEAQ (reference sequence). The CDR3 has 17 amino acids. The V and J ends lost 5 bases and 0 bases, in that order; junction bases with no gene match: 12.

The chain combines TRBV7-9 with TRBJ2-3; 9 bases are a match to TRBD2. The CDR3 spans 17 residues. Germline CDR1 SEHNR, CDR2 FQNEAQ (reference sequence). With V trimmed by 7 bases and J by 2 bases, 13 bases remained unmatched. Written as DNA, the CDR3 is TGTGCCAGCAAGATTCCCCAGGGACTAGCTACCACAGATACGCAGTATTTT. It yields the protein CASKIPQGLATTDTQYF.

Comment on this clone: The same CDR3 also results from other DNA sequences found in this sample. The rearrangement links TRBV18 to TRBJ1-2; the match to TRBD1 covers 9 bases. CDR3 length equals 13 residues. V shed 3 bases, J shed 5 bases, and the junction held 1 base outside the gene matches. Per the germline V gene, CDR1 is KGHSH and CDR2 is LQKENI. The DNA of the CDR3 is TGTGCCAGCTCACCGGACAGGGGATATGGCTACACCTTC. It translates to CASSPDRGYGYTF. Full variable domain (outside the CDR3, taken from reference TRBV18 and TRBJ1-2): NAGVMQNPRHLVRRRGQEARLRCSPMKGHSHVYWYRQLPEEGLKFMVYLQKENIIDESGMPKERFSAEFPKEGPSILRIQQVVRGDSAAYFCASSPDRGYGYTFGSGTRLTVV.

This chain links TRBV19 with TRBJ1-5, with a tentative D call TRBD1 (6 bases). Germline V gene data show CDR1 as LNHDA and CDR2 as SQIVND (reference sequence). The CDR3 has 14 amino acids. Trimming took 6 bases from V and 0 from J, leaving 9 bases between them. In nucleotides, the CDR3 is TGTGCCAGTAGCGGGACAATTAGCAATCAGCCCCAGCATTTT. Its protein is CASSGTISNQPQHF.

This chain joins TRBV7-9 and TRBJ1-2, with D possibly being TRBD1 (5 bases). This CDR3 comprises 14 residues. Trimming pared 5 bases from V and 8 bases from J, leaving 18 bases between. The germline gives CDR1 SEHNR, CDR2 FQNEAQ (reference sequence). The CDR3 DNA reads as TGTGCCAGCAGCCCAGAACAGGCCCCTCGCGGCTACACCTTC. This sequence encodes CASSPEQAPRGYTF.

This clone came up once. The chain's CDR3 is CATSDSPGGNIQYF. The CDR3 DNA sequence: TGTGCCACCAGTGATTCGCCAGGGGGGAACATTCAGTACTTC. The chain uses TRBV24-1 and TRBJ2-4; weak D call: TRBD1 (7 bases). V shed 2 bases and J shed 7 bases, with 11 bases lying between them. The length of the CDR3 is 14 residues. The germline gives CDR1 KGHDR, CDR2 SFDVKD.